The 11 T cell receptor beta chains below all came from one sample that was sequenced in a study of control samples from healthy donors and cancer patients (dated by TCRdb to 2018 to 2020). Library generation was performed with the immunoSEQ multiplex PCR assay. The table comes from immuneACCESS by way of TCRdb, which keeps in-frame sequences with V and J called. Part of the clones is missing from these tables; in studies checked, under half for an unresolved V gene and the rest for unknown reasons. The sample has 60,000 to 80,000 clones on record, roughly 84% of them singletons. Approximately 3.6% of the sample lies in the top ten. The sample was blood. The receptors come from a woman aged 45-59 years in good health.

The genes are TRBV5-5 and TRBJ1-2, with unresolved D. The CDR3 covers 13 residues. In germline, CDR1 is SGHKS, CDR2 YYEKEE (reference sequence). The V gene lost 4 bases and the J gene lost 0 bases, with 7 bases spanning the gap. The CDR3 sequence is CASSTPPNYGYTF. In nucleotides, the CDR3 is TGTGCCAGCAGCACCCCCCCTAACTATGGCTACACCTTC.

The chain employs TRBV9 and TRBJ2-2; D uncertain. Germline V gives CDR1 SGDLS, CDR2 YYNGEE. With 2 bases removed from V and 7 bases from J, the gap between germline ends came to 6 bases. This CDR3 contains 12 residues. CDR3 in amino acids: CASSVPSGELFF. The CDR3 nucleotides are TGTGCCAGCAGCGTCCCCAGCGGGGAGCTGTTTTTT.

CDR3 nucleotide sequence: TGTGCCAGCAGGACTTACGGGGGGGGGAGCAATCAGCCCCAGCATTTT. Protein product: CASRTYGGGSNQPQHF. J is TRBJ1-5 and V is TRBV27; a possible D gene is TRBD1 (5 bases). V gave up 6 bases and J gave up 1 base, with 16 bases separating them. CDR3 length: 16 residues. Germline V lookup: CDR1 MNHEY, CDR2 SMNVEV (reference sequence).

The rearrangement joins TRBV27 to TRBJ2-1; D ambiguous. CDR1 MNHEY and CDR2 SMNVEV come from the germline V gene (reference sequence). The CDR3 runs to 15 residues. Trimming removed 6 bases at V and 0 bases at J, with 12 bases between. The CDR3 loop reads CASSPTPSSYNEQFF. In nucleotides, the CDR3 is TGTGCCAGCAGCCCGACCCCTAGCTCCTACAATGAGCAGTTCTTC.

V is TRBV5-1 and J is TRBJ2-5; 8 nucleotides line up with TRBD1. CDR3 length: 16 amino acids. Germline CDR1 reads SGHRS; CDR2 reads YFSETQ. Trimming at V came to 4 bases and at J to 3 bases, leaving 11 bases not matched to a gene. The CDR3 DNA sequence: TGCGCCAGCAGCAACAACCGGGACAGGATCGAAGAGACCCAGTACTTC. It specifies CASSNNRDRIEETQYF.

The rearrangement joins TRBV4-2 to TRBJ1-3, with unresolved D. CDR3 length equals 16 residues. V lost 0 bases to trimming and J lost 2 bases, with 11 bases between them. The germline CDR1 and CDR2 sequences are LGHNA and YNFKEQ. The CDR3 DNA sequence: TGTGCCAGCAGCCAAGAACTCTCCTCAACTGGAAACACCATATATTTT. Translating gives CASSQELSSTGNTIYF.

This chain's CDR3 is CATSDLGQGGGYTF. The CDR3 DNA reads TGTGCCACCAGTGATTTGGGACAGGGAGGTGGCTACACCTTC. This sequence joins TRBV24-1 and TRBJ1-2, with TRBD1 matching over 8 bases. V dropped 0 bases and J dropped 7; count of bases not matched to a gene: 3. CDR1 is KGHDR and CDR2 is SFDVKD in the germline V gene. The CDR3 has 14 amino acids.

The chain uses TRBV18 and TRBJ1-2; the match to TRBD1 covers 8 bases. V dropped 3 bases and J dropped 0; count of bases not matched to a gene: 6. The CDR3 has 16 residues. Looked up from germline, CDR1 is KGHSH and CDR2 is LQKENI. The CDR3 reads CASSPLSGQANYGYTF. The CDR3 coding sequence is TGTGCCAGCTCACCTCTTTCGGGACAGGCTAACTATGGCTACACCTTC.

This sequence joins TRBV28 and TRBJ2-2; perhaps TRBD2 as D (5 bases). This CDR3 contains 12 residues. Germline values: CDR1 MDHEN, CDR2 SYDVKM. V lost 10 bases to trimming and J lost 5 bases, with 11 bases between them. This CDR3 is CATGVGTGELFF. In DNA form, the CDR3 reads TGTGCCACCGGGGTGGGTACCGGGGAGCTGTTTTTT.

The chain uses TRBV2 and TRBJ1-6; TRBD1 matches 7 bases. Germline V CDR1 and CDR2: SNHLY, FYNNEI. V dropped 4 bases and J dropped 10; count of bases not matched to a gene: 7. This CDR3 region has 14 residues. CDR3 sequence: CASSVRQGGSPLHF. In nucleotides, the CDR3 is TGTGCCAGCAGTGTCCGACAGGGAGGATCACCCCTCCACTTT.

The chain recombines TRBV7-8 with TRBJ1-2; possible D gene TRBD1, 5 bases. The CDR3 sequence is 15 residues long. Trimming took off 0 bases at V and 9 bases at J, with 17 bases between the two ends. Germline V gene lookup returns CDR1 SGHVS and CDR2 FQNEAQ. The chain's CDR3 is CASSLALGAPTSYTF. The CDR3 DNA is TGTGCCAGCAGCTTAGCGCTCGGGGCCCCGACGAGCTACACCTTC.